This paragraph reports one TCR beta chain. This record comes from a study of blood T cell repertoires in COVID-19. The overall study: Whether acute or convalescent, the COVID-19 samples came from the United States, Italy and Spain.

The assay was immunoSEQ multiplex PCR, and TCRdb's table has in-frame clones only and misses some. The profile shows around 40,000 clones, approximately 90% of them singletons. Germline CDR1 reads LGHDT; CDR2 reads YNNKEL (reference sequence). V dropped 4 bases and J dropped 6; count of bases not matched to a gene: 5. This CDR3 spans 14 amino acids. The TCR comes from a man aged 55 to 69 with COVID-19, enrolled during active disease. The chain links TRBV3-1 (or the pseudogene TRBV3-2) to TRBJ2-4; 8 nucleotides agree with TRBD2. What was sequenced was peripheral blood. CDR3 sequence reads: CASSRGLVRNIQYF. For the CDR3, the DNA is TGTGCCAGCAGCCGGGGACTAGTGAGAAACATTCAGTACTTC.